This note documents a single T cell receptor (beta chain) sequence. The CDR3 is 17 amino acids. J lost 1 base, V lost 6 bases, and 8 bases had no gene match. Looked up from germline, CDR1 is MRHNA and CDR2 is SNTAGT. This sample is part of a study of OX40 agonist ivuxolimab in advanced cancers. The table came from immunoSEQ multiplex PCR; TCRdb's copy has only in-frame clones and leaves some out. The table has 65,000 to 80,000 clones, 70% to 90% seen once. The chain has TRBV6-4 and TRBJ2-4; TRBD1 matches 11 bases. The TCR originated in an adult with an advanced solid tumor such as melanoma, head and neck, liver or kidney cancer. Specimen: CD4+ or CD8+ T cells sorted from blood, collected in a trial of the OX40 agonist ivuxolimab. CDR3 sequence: CASRDRGRPHAKNIQYF. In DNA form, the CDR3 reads TGTGCCAGCAGGGACAGGGGGCGACCCCACGCCAAAAACATTCAGTACTTC.